Following are 28 T cell receptor beta chains from one sample sequenced in a study of cytomegalovirus exposure and HLA in healthy donors. Primers: 60 Vbeta forward and 13 Jbeta reverse. Libraries were prepared by immunoSEQ multiplex PCR; TCRdb keeps only in-frame clonotypes and omits some of them. The profile covers 180,000 or so clones, with over 65% appearing a single time and about 1.5% taken by the ten largest. Material: PBMCs. Receptors were obtained from a man aged 18 to 35 in good health and CMV-seronegative.

This chain connects TRBV5-5 to TRBJ2-3; the D is unclear. V was clipped by 1 base and J by 2 bases, with 17 bases between them. The CDR3 is 17 amino acids. CDR1 and CDR2 from the germline V gene are SGHKS and YYEKEE (reference sequence). In nucleotides, the CDR3 is TGTGCCAGCAGCTTGAAAAGTCGGCAGGCCTACACAGATACGCAGTATTTT. Translation: CASSLKSRQAYTDTQYF. Using reference TRBV5-5 and TRBJ2-3 for the parts outside the CDR3, the full variable domain is DAGVTQSPTHLIKTRGQQVTLRCSPISGHKSVSWYQQVLGQGPQFIFQYYEKEERGRGNFPDRFSARQFPNYSSELNVNALLLGDSALYLCASSLKSRQAYTDTQYFGPGTRLTVL.

Turning to this clone: The sample contains more than one DNA sequence encoding this CDR3. J is TRBJ1-1 and V is TRBV18, with D perhaps matching TRBD1 (5 bases). V shed 3 bases and J shed 4 bases, with 6 bases lying between them. Germline CDR1 is KGHSH and CDR2 is LQKENI. There are 12 residues in the CDR3. The CDR3 spells CASSPQGTEAFF. CDR3 nucleotide sequence: TGTGCCAGCTCACCTCAGGGCACTGAAGCTTTCTTT.

The chain combines TRBV5-6 with TRBJ2-1; no clear D. V was trimmed by 4 bases and J by 7 bases, leaving 9 bases between them. The germline V gene encodes CDR1 SGHDT and CDR2 YYEEEE. The CDR3 sequence is 12 residues long. The CDR3 DNA sequence: TGTGCCAGCAGCACCCCTAATAATGAGCAGTTCTTC. It codes for CASSTPNNEQFF.

The rearrangement links TRBV30 to TRBJ1-1, with D perhaps matching TRBD1 (5 bases). CDR1 and CDR2 from the germline V gene are GTSNPN and SVGIG (reference sequence). Trimming pared 1 base from V and 8 bases from J, leaving 5 bases between. The CDR3 is 10 amino acids. This CDR3 is CAWSEGEAFF. As DNA, the CDR3 is TGTGCCTGGAGTGAGGGGGAAGCTTTCTTT.

This chain joins TRBV27 and TRBJ1-1; possibly TRBD1 for D (5 bases). V lost 5 bases to trimming and J lost 1 base, with 20 bases between them. CDR3 length: 17 amino acids. Germline CDR1 is MNHEY and CDR2 is SMNVEV (reference sequence). CDR3 sequence: CASSPPRPTDRNTEAFF. CDR3 nucleotide sequence: TGTGCCAGCAGTCCCCCCCGACCCACAGACAGGAACACTGAAGCTTTCTTT.

The rearrangement uses TRBV18 and TRBJ1-1; 8 nucleotides line up with TRBD1. After removal of 5 bases from V and 4 bases from J, the junction contained 9 bases not matched to a gene. Looked up from germline, CDR1 is KGHSH and CDR2 is LQKENI. The CDR3 contains 15 residues. CDR3 DNA sequence: TGTGCCAGCTCATCTCCAGGGGGCTGGGGCACTGAAGCTTTCTTT. This encodes CASSSPGGWGTEAFF.

Worth noting for this clone: Other nucleotide sequences in the sample specify the same CDR3. CDR3 sequence: CASTGGEFGYTF. CDR3 nucleotide sequence: TGTGCCAGCACAGGGGGTGAGTTTGGCTACACCTTC. The chain recombines TRBV6-5 with TRBJ1-2, with 7 bases fitting TRBD1. V lost 7 bases and J lost 7; bases outside the gene matches: 6. CDR3 length: 12 amino acids. The germline V gene has CDR1 MNHEY and CDR2 SVGAGI.

The V call is TRBV7-3, the J call TRBJ2-7, with a possible D match to TRBD2 (5 bases). From germline, CDR1 is SGHTA and CDR2 FQGTGA. The ends were cut back, 5 bases at V and 7 bases at J, with 18 bases in the middle. The CDR3 contains 14 residues. The CDR3 loop reads CASSRRLPRGEQYF. The CDR3 DNA reads as TGTGCCAGCAGCCGCAGACTTCCTCGAGGGGAGCAGTACTTC.

This chain joins TRBV7-9 and TRBJ1-3; 8 bases are shared with TRBD1. The CDR3 contains 15 residues. V gave up 1 base and J gave up 4 bases; unmatched junction bases: 3. CDR1 and CDR2 from the germline V gene are SEHNR and FQNEAQ (reference sequence). The CDR3 nucleotides read TGTGCCAGCAGCTTAGAGGGACAGGCCGGAAACACCATATATTTT. It translates to CASSLEGQAGNTIYF.

The genes are TRBV7-9 and TRBJ1-2; weak D call: TRBD1 (6 bases). The V gene lost 8 bases and the J gene lost 7 bases, with 14 bases spanning the gap. This CDR3 has 12 amino acids. Germline V gene data show CDR1 as SEHNR and CDR2 as FQNEAQ (reference sequence). The CDR3, as DNA: TGTGCCAGCGGAACGATACAGGGTGGCTACACCTTC. Residues: CASGTIQGGYTF.

This clone was seen once. The chain has TRBV5-4 and TRBJ2-7; either TRBD1 or TRBD2 may fit D (5 bases each). The germline gives CDR1 SGHNT, CDR2 YYREEE (reference sequence). CDR3 length: 14 amino acids. The germline V and J ends were trimmed by 4 bases and 4 bases, with 15 bases remaining between them. The CDR3 protein is CASSLGRGNYEQYF. The CDR3 DNA is TGTGCCAGCAGCCTGGGACGGGGTAATTACGAGCAGTACTTC.

The chain uses TRBV27 and TRBJ2-1, with 7 bases that match TRBD2. CDR3 length: 14 amino acids. CDR1 is MNHEY and CDR2 is SMNVEV in the germline V gene (reference sequence). V lost 7 bases and J lost 2; bases outside the gene matches: 5. CDR3 sequence (DNA): TGTGCCAGCACCTGGGGGGGGGCCTACAATGAGCAGTTCTTC. Translating gives CASTWGGAYNEQFF.

This clone was detected once. The V and J genes are TRBV10-3 and TRBJ2-1; 11 nucleotides agree with TRBD2. The CDR3 covers 18 residues. Looked up from germline, CDR1 is ENHRY and CDR2 is SYGVKD. After removal of 0 bases from V and 2 bases from J, the junction contained 6 bases not matched to a gene. The CDR3 region has the DNA TGTGCCATCAGTGAGTCGACTAGCGGGGACACCCCCTACAATGAGCAGTTCTTC. Protein: CAISESTSGDTPYNEQFF.

This chain connects TRBV5-5 to TRBJ1-5; TRBD1 matches 7 bases. V lost 3 bases to trimming and J lost 4 bases; unmatched junction nucleotides: 7. CDR1 is SGHKS and CDR2 is YYEKEE in the germline V gene (reference sequence). The CDR3 contains 15 residues. CDR3 region: CASSWTQGFNQPQHF. The CDR3 DNA follows: TGTGCCAGCAGCTGGACACAGGGGTTTAATCAGCCCCAGCATTTT.

The chain carries TRBV6-6 and TRBJ2-7; D possibly corresponds to TRBD2 (6 bases). V lost 8 bases and J lost 4, with 21 bases in between. In germline, CDR1 is MNHNY, CDR2 SVGAGI (reference sequence). The CDR3 consists of 15 residues. The DNA for the CDR3 is TGTGCCAGCGCTGTGTCAACACAGGCGGGGTACGAGCAGTACTTC. Amino acid sequence: CASAVSTQAGYEQYF.

The chain uses TRBV19 and TRBJ2-1; TRBD1 aligns across 7 bases. This CDR3 has 11 residues. V was pared by 9 bases and J by 10 bases, with 6 bases of the junction left unmatched. The germline V gene encodes CDR1 LNHDA and CDR2 SQIVND (reference sequence). In DNA form, the CDR3 reads TGTGCCAGCAGACAGGGTAGAGAGCAGTTCTTC. It encodes CASRQGREQFF.

The chain links TRBV27 to TRBJ2-3; 12 nucleotides line up with TRBD2. The V gene's germline CDR1 is MNHEY and CDR2 SMNVEV (reference sequence). Trimming removed 5 bases from V and 0 bases from J; junction bases left unmatched: 6. This CDR3 has 17 residues. DNA of the CDR3: TGTGCCAGCAGTGGCTTCCTAGCGGGGGGGAGCACAGATACGCAGTATTTT. Translating gives CASSGFLAGGSTDTQYF.

This clone was observed once. The chain is built from TRBV7-2 and TRBJ2-5; no reliable D call. Germline CDR1 reads SGHTA; CDR2 reads FQGNSA. The CDR3 is 14 amino acids. V dropped 3 bases and J dropped 5 bases, with 13 bases sitting between them. This chain's CDR3 is CASSFLGPGETQYF. The CDR3 DNA sequence: TGTGCCAGCAGCTTCCTAGGTCCCGGGGAGACCCAGTACTTC.

The genes are TRBV4-1 and TRBJ2-2; 10 nucleotides align to TRBD1. CDR3 size: 17 residues. Unmatched junction bases numbered 13, after V lost 5 bases and J lost 7 bases. CDR1 is MGHRA, CDR2 YSYEKL, per germline. Here the CDR3 DNA reads TGCGCCAGCAGCAAAACCCGGACAGGGGGAAGGGTCGGGGAGCTGTTTTTT. Encoded protein: CASSKTRTGGRVGELFF.

The rearrangement joins TRBV19 to TRBJ1-2, with TRBD1 matching 8 bases. This CDR3 spans 15 amino acids. V lost 3 bases, J lost 6 bases, and 9 bases stayed unmatched. CDR1 LNHDA and CDR2 SQIVND come from the germline V gene (reference sequence). The DNA of the CDR3 is TGTGCCAGTAGTATCCGTCAGGGGGCGCTTAATGGCTACACCTTC. This gives the protein CASSIRQGALNGYTF.

The rearrangement uses TRBV6-6 and TRBJ2-5, with TRBD2 matching 8 bases. Germline V gives CDR1 MNHNY, CDR2 SVGAGI (reference sequence). V shed 6 bases, J shed 5 bases, and the junction held 11 bases outside the gene matches. The CDR3 runs to 15 residues. The CDR3: CASRSGTSGGETQYF. The DNA of the CDR3 is TGTGCCAGCAGATCCGGGACTAGTGGGGGTGAGACCCAGTACTTC.

The rearrangement uses TRBV7-2 and TRBJ1-2; 8 bases fit TRBD1. This CDR3 is built from 14 residues. J gave up 6 bases and V 3 bases, and 6 bases lay outside the gene matches. The germline CDR1 and CDR2 sequences are SGHTA and FQGNSA. CDR3 coding DNA: TGTGCCAGCAGCTTGGACAGGGACTTCCATGGCTACACCTTC. It yields the protein CASSLDRDFHGYTF. Based on the CDR3 plus reference TRBV7-2 and TRBJ1-2, the full variable domain is GAGVSQSPSNKVTEKGKDVELRCDPISGHTALYWYRQSLGQGLEFLIYFQGNSAPDKSGLPSDRFSAERTGGSVSTLTIQRTQQEDSAVYLCASSLDRDFHGYTFGSGTRLTVV.

This chain connects TRBV5-1 to TRBJ2-7; TRBD2 aligns across 7 bases. This CDR3 comprises 14 residues. CDR1 SGHRS and CDR2 YFSETQ come from the germline V gene. Trimming took 0 bases from V and 2 from J; bases not matched to a gene: 2. For the CDR3, the DNA is TGCGCCAGCAGCTTGGGCGGGAGTCCCTACGAGCAGTACTTC. Protein: CASSLGGSPYEQYF.

This chain uses TRBV2 with TRBJ2-3, with 7 bases identical to TRBD2. Per the germline V gene, CDR1 is SNHLY and CDR2 is FYNNEI. The CDR3 has 13 amino acids. The ends lost 9 bases at V and 0 bases at J; junction bases unmatched: 3. In DNA, the CDR3 is TGTGCCAGTGAGCGGGAAAGCACAGATACGCAGTATTTT. Translating it yields CASERESTDTQYF.

The rearrangement links TRBV18 to TRBJ2-1; 10 bases are a match to TRBD2. Unmatched junction bases numbered 6, after V lost 3 bases and J lost 7 bases. The CDR3 length is 15 residues. CDR1 KGHSH and CDR2 LQKENI come from the germline V gene. The DNA of the CDR3 is TGTGCCAGCTCACCTACGCTAGCGGGGGAGAATGAGCAGTTCTTC. This encodes CASSPTLAGENEQFF.

This chain links TRBV6-5 with TRBJ1-1, with no clear D. The V gene lost 0 bases and the J gene lost 5 bases, with 7 bases spanning the gap. CDR1 is MNHEY and CDR2 is SVGAGI in the germline V gene. This CDR3 contains 13 residues. CDR3 DNA: TGTGCCAGCAGTTACTCGAAACAGACTGAAGCTTTCTTT. Its translation is CASSYSKQTEAFF.

The rearrangement uses TRBV5-1 and TRBJ2-7, with 7 bases aligning to TRBD2. With V trimmed by 5 bases and J by 6 bases, 8 bases remained unmatched. The CDR3 contains 13 residues. Germline V gene data show CDR1 as SGHRS and CDR2 as YFSETQ. CDR3 bases: TGCGCCAGCAGGAGGGAGGGGATAAGCGAGCAGTACTTC. Its protein product is CASRREGISEQYF. Combining the CDR3 with reference TRBV5-1 and TRBJ2-7 gives the whole variable domain KAGVTQTPRYLIKTRGQQVTLSCSPISGHRSVSWYQQTPGQGLQFLFEYFSETQRNKGNFPGRFSGRQFSNSRSEMNVSTLELGDSALYLCASRREGISEQYFGPGTRLTVT.

The V gene is TRBV4-2, the J gene TRBJ1-1; tentative D call: TRBD1 (6 bases). The CDR3 sequence is 18 residues long. V was cut by 4 bases and J by 0 bases, with 21 bases left in between. Germline values: CDR1 LGHNA, CDR2 YNFKEQ. The CDR3 sequence is CASSLGGGLLGMNTEAFF. The CDR3 coding sequence is TGTGCCAGCAGCCTAGGGGGGGGACTCCTCGGAATGAACACTGAAGCTTTCTTT.